A single T cell receptor beta chain is shown here with its context. The CDR3 runs to 15 residues. Germline V CDR1 and CDR2: SNHLY, FYNNEI. Trimming cost V 7 bases and J 7 bases, with 17 bases left between them. This entry is derived from a study of T cells in narcolepsy. Data came from immunoSEQ multiplex PCR; TCRdb stores just in-frame clones and leaves some out. This sample has tens of thousands of clones; roughly four fifths occur once, and the top ten carry 0.95% to 1.5%. The chain recombines TRBV2 with TRBJ1-6; the D gene is possibly TRBD1 (5 bases). Material: CD45RA- memory CD4+ T cells from PBMCs. The clonotype was recovered from a human donor with narcolepsy. DNA of the CDR3: TGTGCCAGCACGTTAAGGGGAGGCGGGAATTCACCCCTCCACTTT. This translates into CASTLRGGGNSPLHF.